One sample yielded the 22 T cell receptor beta chains listed below, sequenced in a study of T cells in Graves' hyperthyroidism and ophthalmopathy. There were TCR beta CDR3 regions amplified from RNA transcripts. TCR CDR3 underwent first-round RT-PCR with the HTBI primer set. Each CDR3 protein gets one entry after TCRdb re-called the multiplex PCR reads with MiXCR. The repertoire consists of about 590,000 distinct CDR3 sequences, with approximately 15% occurring once and the leading ten covering 7.3%. Source material: blood. All receptors derive from a woman aged 25 to 39 with Graves' hyperthyroidism.

V gene TRBV28 combines with J gene TRBJ2-2, with 10 bases fitting TRBD2. Germline V lookup: CDR1 MDHEN, CDR2 SYDVKM. The CDR3 loop spans 16 amino acids. With V trimmed by 5 bases and J by 0 bases, 3 bases remained unmatched. CDR3 sequence: CASSIAGGANTGELFF. DNA of the CDR3: TGTGCCAGCAGTATAGCGGGGGGCGCGAACACCGGGGAGCTGTTTTTT.

This clonotype has just a few counts. The junction and the germline gene differ at one end; a read error may be behind it. The rearrangement joins TRBV18 to TRBJ2-7; 11 nucleotides align to TRBD2. CDR1 and CDR2 from the germline V gene are KGHSH and LQKENI. This CDR3 spans 16 amino acids. Here the CDR3 reads CASSPRWTSGSYEQYF. The CDR3 bases are TGTGCCAGCTCCCCACGTTGGACTAGCGGGTCCTACGAGCAGTACTTC.

The J gene is TRBJ1-3, the V gene TRBV6-1; D is unclear. CDR1 and CDR2 (germline): MNHNS, SASEGT. The length of the CDR3 is 14 residues. Trimming shortened V by 6 bases and J by 1 base, and 10 bases separated the two germline ends. The CDR3, as DNA: TGTGCCAGCAGCGCCCTGAGGTCTGGAAACACCATATATTTT. Translated: CASSALRSGNTIYF.

On this clonotype: With a much larger clone just one base away, this may be a read error. The rearrangement joins TRBV20-1 to TRBJ2-1; 9 positions match TRBD2. Germline lookup yields CDR1 DFQATT and CDR2 SNEGSKA (reference sequence). V dropped 7 bases and J dropped 2; count of bases not matched to a gene: 12. The CDR3 totals 16 residues. The CDR3 region has the DNA TGCAGTGGAAGGGGCTACCCTAGCGGGGCCTACAATGAGCAGTTCTTC. It translates to CSGRGYPSGAYNEQFF.

In this sample, this clonotype turned up a few times. The genes are TRBV19 and TRBJ1-2, with D possibly TRBD1 on 6 matching bases. Germline lookup yields CDR1 LNHDA and CDR2 SQIVND (reference sequence). This CDR3 spans 14 amino acids. V lost 3 bases and J lost 3, with 11 bases in between. Written as DNA, the CDR3 is TGTGCCAGTAGTATCCTGAGACAGGACTATGGCTACACCTTC. Translating gives CASSILRQDYGYTF.

The chain links TRBV5-6 to TRBJ2-7; 9 bases align to TRBD1. Unmatched junction bases numbered 4, after V lost 4 bases and J lost 2 bases. The CDR3 is made up of 14 amino acids. CDR1 SGHDT and CDR2 YYEEEE come from the germline V gene. The CDR3 is CASSPWTGAYEQYF. CDR3 nucleotide sequence: TGTGCCAGCAGCCCATGGACAGGGGCCTACGAGCAGTACTTC.

This clonotype was seen a few times. A much larger clone is a single base away; this may be a read error. For the CDR3, the DNA is TGTGCCTGGACTAGAGGGTCTGGGAACACTGAAGCTTTCTTT. Protein sequence: CAWTRGSGNTEAFF. The V gene is TRBV30, the J gene TRBJ1-1, with D uncertain. The CDR3 has 14 residues. Trimming removed 4 bases from V and 1 base from J, with 13 bases in between. Germline CDR1 is GTSNPN and CDR2 is SVGIG (reference sequence).

The genes are TRBV20-1 and TRBJ2-5, with 12 bases lining up with TRBD2. Germline V gives CDR1 DFQATT, CDR2 SNEGSKA (reference sequence). The CDR3 has 16 amino acids. With 6 bases clipped from V and 3 bases from J, the junction kept 11 bases outside the gene matches. The CDR3: CSANGLAGTAEETQYF. DNA for the CDR3: TGCAGTGCAAATGGACTAGCGGGAACTGCCGAAGAGACCCAGTACTTC.

In regard to this clonotype: This may come from a read error, since a much larger clone is one base off. The chain joins TRBV12-3 or TRBV12-4 to TRBJ2-3; D possibly corresponds to TRBD2 (7 bases). The CDR3 is 14 residues long. The CDR3 protein is CASRLGGGTDAQYF. In DNA, the CDR3 is TGTGCCAGCAGGCTAGGGGGGGGCACAGATGCGCAGTATTTT.

This clonotype came up many times. V is TRBV18 and J is TRBJ1-1; 8 bases align to TRBD1. CDR3 length: 13 residues. Trimming removed 8 bases from V and 1 base from J; junction bases left unmatched: 3. In germline, CDR1 is KGHSH, CDR2 LQKENI. The CDR3 DNA reads as TGTGCCAGCACGACAGGGGAGAACACTGAAGCTTTCTTT. Its translation: CASTTGENTEAFF.

In its sample, this clonotype was seen a few times. The rearrangement joins TRBV6-2 or TRBV6-3 to TRBJ2-1, with D maybe TRBD2 (6 bases). Per germline, CDR1 MNHEY and CDR2 SVGEGT. The V and J ends lost 6 bases and 4 bases respectively, with 22 bases between them. This CDR3 has 17 residues. The CDR3 DNA sequence: TGTGCCAGCAGCACCCCTTTATCGGGAGTACCGTACAATGAGCAGTTCTTC. This sequence encodes CASSTPLSGVPYNEQFF.

In its sample, this clonotype was seen many times. The J gene is TRBJ2-5, the V gene TRBV9; 9 bases map to TRBD1. The CDR3 sequence is 18 residues long. Losses at the gene ends were 0 bases for V and 5 bases for J; bases not matched to a gene: 14. Germline CDR1 SGDLS, CDR2 YYNGEE. CDR3 bases: TGTGCCAGCAGCGTAGTGAGAGGACAGGGGAAGGGGAGTGAGACCCAGTACTTC. Encoded protein: CASSVVRGQGKGSETQYF.

The sample holds many counts of this clonotype. The V and J genes are TRBV28 and TRBJ2-5; 9 bases fit TRBD1. In germline, CDR1 is MDHEN, CDR2 SYDVKM. There are 16 residues in the CDR3. The ends lost 3 bases at V and 5 bases at J; junction bases unmatched: 10. The CDR3 loop reads CASSLGGQGLPETQYF. CDR3 nucleotide sequence: TGTGCCAGCAGTTTGGGGGGACAGGGTCTCCCGGAGACCCAGTACTTC.

This clonotype was seen ten or more times. The V gene is TRBV13, the J gene TRBJ1-1; D is unclear. Trimming left V 2 bases short and J 2 bases short, with 9 bases between. Germline V CDR1 and CDR2: PRHDT, FYEKMQ (reference sequence). The CDR3 has 14 residues. The CDR3 protein is CASSLYAANTEAFF. As DNA, the CDR3 is TGTGCCAGCAGCTTATATGCCGCCAACACTGAAGCTTTCTTT.

The chain links TRBV28 to TRBJ2-5, with D maybe TRBD2 (5 bases). The V gene's germline CDR1 is MDHEN and CDR2 SYDVKM. CDR3 length: 15 amino acids. V was pared by 6 bases and J by 1 base, with 15 bases between. CDR3 coding DNA: TGTGCCAGCAGCCCCCGCCAAGGGAGCCAAGAGACCCAGTACTTC. Translating gives CASSPRQGSQETQYF.

Many counts were recorded for this clonotype. The chain is built from TRBV5-1 and TRBJ2-3; no reliable D call. CDR3 size: 14 residues. Per germline, CDR1 SGHRS and CDR2 YFSETQ. V was shortened by 0 bases and J by 2 bases, with 7 bases between the two germline ends. CDR3 region: CASSLDGHTDTQYF. DNA of the CDR3: TGCGCCAGCAGCTTGGATGGGCACACAGATACGCAGTATTTT.

This clonotype was observed a few times. The chain links TRBV18 to TRBJ2-7; D may be TRBD2 (5 bases). The V gene lost 3 bases and the J gene lost 0 bases, with 12 bases spanning the gap. CDR3 size: 15 residues. Germline CDR1 is KGHSH and CDR2 is LQKENI. CDR3 nucleotide sequence: TGTGCCAGCTCACCTACGAGGGTCCTCTCCTACGAGCAGTACTTC. Residues: CASSPTRVLSYEQYF.

This clonotype was detected many times. The gene calls are TRBV5-1 and TRBJ1-1; maybe TRBD1 (5 bases). The germline gives CDR1 SGHRS, CDR2 YFSETQ. V lost 3 bases and J 5 bases, leaving 17 bases between the germline ends. The CDR3 consists of 15 residues. CDR3 region: CASSSRDGIRTEAFF. The DNA of the CDR3 is TGCGCCAGCAGCTCTAGGGACGGGATTAGGACTGAAGCTTTCTTT.

This clonotype was seen repeatedly, ten times or more. The gene calls are TRBV5-1 and TRBJ2-7, with 8 bases lining up with TRBD1. The CDR3 has 13 amino acids. Germline trimming cut 0 bases from V and 6 bases from J; bases unmatched to any gene: 2. Germline V gene lookup returns CDR1 SGHRS and CDR2 YFSETQ. DNA for the CDR3: TGCGCCAGCAGCTTGGGGACAGGGATCGAGCAGTACTTC. Protein sequence: CASSLGTGIEQYF.

This clonotype came up a few times. The rearrangement uses TRBV6-5 and TRBJ2-1; no clear D. This CDR3 is built from 14 residues. Trimming removed 0 bases at V and 5 bases at J, with 8 bases between. The germline V gene has CDR1 MNHEY and CDR2 SVGAGI. This chain's CDR3 is CASSYSTDNNEQFF. The DNA for the CDR3 is TGTGCCAGCAGTTACTCGACTGACAACAATGAGCAGTTCTTC.

This clonotype was seen repeatedly, ten times or more. The chain links TRBV5-1 to TRBJ2-7; 10 bases fit TRBD2. V shed 1 base, J shed 4 bases, and the junction held 8 bases outside the gene matches. Germline values: CDR1 SGHRS, CDR2 YFSETQ. The CDR3 length is 16 residues. For the CDR3, the DNA is TGCGCCAGCAGCTTGTTTCAGCGGGAGGGCCGTTACGAGCAGTACTTC. Translated, it gives CASSLFQREGRYEQYF.

This clonotype was observed at least ten times. For the CDR3, the DNA is TGTGCCAGCAGCGCCGGGGGAGGAGTTCCCTACGAGCAGTACTTC. Its translation: CASSAGGGVPYEQYF. This chain joins TRBV9 and TRBJ2-7; a possible D gene is TRBD2 (6 bases). Germline-derived CDR1 and CDR2 are SGDLS and YYNGEE. CDR3 length: 15 amino acids. Trimming removed 3 bases from V and 2 bases from J, with 15 bases in between.